This T cell receptor (beta chain) was identified during a study of T-cell memory formation after mild COVID-19. The wider study: Most TCR clusters belonged to a single donor. Study-wide points: A second wave expanding day 15 to 37 was CD4+-biased; contracting clones were balanced.

UMIs and sample barcodes were carried by the TCR alpha and TCR beta cDNA libraries that 5'RACE produced using constant-segment primers. TCRdb re-derived calls from the 5' RACE reads in MiXCR, one entry per CDR3 protein. The profile covers 200,000 to 250,000 distinct CDR3 sequences, with roughly 15% appearing a single time and around 3.7% taken by the ten largest. Germline V lookup: CDR1 MNHNY, CDR2 SVGAGI (reference sequence). CDR3 length equals 15 residues. Trimming took off 7 bases at V and 0 bases at J, with 15 bases between the two ends. Note on this clonotype: Its antigen is unknown.

The specimen was PBMCs or a T cell subset sorted from them (not recorded which). The rearrangement links TRBV6-6 to TRBJ1-2; D perhaps matches TRBD1 (5 bases). This TCR derives from a man aged 18 to 29 who had mild COVID-19 (a few samples of this study predate the infection). Cell type and time point are not known. The CDR3 coding sequence is TGTGCCAGCAAGGAGGGAGGGGACGCTAACTATGGCTACACCTTC. Translating it yields CASKEGGDANYGYTF.